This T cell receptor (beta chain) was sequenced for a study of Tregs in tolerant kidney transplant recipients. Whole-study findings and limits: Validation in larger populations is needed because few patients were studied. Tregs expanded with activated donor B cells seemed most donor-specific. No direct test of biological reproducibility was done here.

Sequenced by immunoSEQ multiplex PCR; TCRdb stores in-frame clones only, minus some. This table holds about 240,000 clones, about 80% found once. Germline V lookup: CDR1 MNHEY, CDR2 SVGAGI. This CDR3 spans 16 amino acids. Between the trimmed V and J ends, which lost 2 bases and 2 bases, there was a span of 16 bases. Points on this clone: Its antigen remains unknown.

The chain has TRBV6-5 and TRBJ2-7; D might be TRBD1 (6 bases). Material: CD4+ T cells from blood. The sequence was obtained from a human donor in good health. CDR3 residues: CASSYIGRTEAYEQYF. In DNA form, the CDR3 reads TGTGCCAGCAGTTACATTGGGCGGACAGAAGCCTACGAGCAGTACTTC.